The 7 T cell receptor beta chains in this list originate from one sample, sequenced in a study of OX40 agonist ivuxolimab in advanced cancers. The protocol was immunoSEQ multiplex PCR, while the TCRdb copy is restricted to in-frame clones and leaves out a portion. The repertoire has some 70,000 clones, roughly 90% of them found once; the top ten carry 2% to 2.5%. The sequenced sample was CD4+ or CD8+ T cells sorted from blood, obtained in a trial of the OX40 agonist ivuxolimab. These receptors were obtained from an adult with an advanced solid tumor such as melanoma, head and neck, liver or kidney cancer.

The chain recombines TRBV14 with TRBJ2-3; D gene unclear. V shed 1 base and J shed 2 bases, with 10 bases lying between them. Per germline, CDR1 SGHDN and CDR2 FVKESK. The CDR3 contains 15 residues. The CDR3 DNA follows: TGTGCCAGCAGCCAAGGGGTGGTCTCCACAGATACGCAGTATTTT. It codes for CASSQGVVSTDTQYF.

The V gene is TRBV27, the J gene TRBJ1-6, with 9 positions matching TRBD1. The CDR3 runs to 17 residues. V lost 2 bases and J lost 8; bases outside the gene matches: 10. CDR1 and CDR2 from the germline V gene are MNHEY and SMNVEV (reference sequence). CDR3 region: CASSLGRLGTGYSPLHF. CDR3 in DNA: TGTGCCAGCAGTTTAGGACGGTTGGGGACAGGGTATTCACCCCTCCACTTT.

Only one count was recorded for this clone. The CDR3 is CASSSNSRAVRWVEQYF. In nucleotides, the CDR3 is TGTGCCAGCAGCTCCAATTCTAGAGCGGTCCGCTGGGTCGAGCAGTACTTC. The V and J genes are TRBV5-6 and TRBJ2-7; D possibly corresponds to TRBD2 (5 bases). Trimming pared 3 bases from V and 6 bases from J, leaving 25 bases between. Germline values: CDR1 SGHDT, CDR2 YYEEEE. The CDR3 is made up of 17 amino acids.

The CDR3 nucleotides are TGCGCCAGCAGCTTATTGGGGAGTGAAGAGACCCAGTACTTC. Translated: CASSLLGSEETQYF. The chain carries TRBV5-1 and TRBJ2-5; TRBD2 might be the D (5 bases). This CDR3 is 14 amino acids long. Germline-derived CDR1 and CDR2 are SGHRS and YFSETQ. Between the trimmed V and J ends, which lost 2 bases and 3 bases, there was a span of 11 bases.

V gene TRBV7-9 combines with J gene TRBJ2-4, with D possibly matching TRBD2 (5 bases). CDR3 length equals 14 residues. The V end lost 5 bases, the J end lost 7 bases, and 15 bases lay between the germline ends. Looked up from germline, CDR1 is SEHNR and CDR2 is FQNEAQ (reference sequence). CDR3 DNA sequence: TGTGCCAGCAGCCGTTTCGAGGGTCTGAACATTCAGTACTTC. This sequence encodes CASSRFEGLNIQYF.

The chain links TRBV28 to TRBJ2-3, with 9 bases identical to TRBD1. Germline V lookup: CDR1 MDHEN, CDR2 SYDVKM. The length of the CDR3 is 16 residues. The trim removed 6 bases at V and 3 bases at J, leaving 10 bases unmatched. CDR3 coding DNA: TGTGCCAGCAGAGGAGGGGGGACAGGGTGGACAGATACGCAGTATTTT. This gives the protein CASRGGGTGWTDTQYF.

V and J are TRBV29-1 and TRBJ1-2, with TRBD1 as a possible D gene (5 bases). The CDR3 runs 15 residues. CDR1 and CDR2 from the germline V gene are SQVTM and ANQGSEA. V lost 6 bases and J lost 7, with 24 bases in between. The CDR3: CSVLMPGYASGGYTF. The CDR3, as DNA: TGCAGCGTCCTCATGCCAGGGTACGCCTCGGGTGGCTACACCTTC. The whole variable domain, filled in from reference TRBV29-1 and TRBJ1-2, reads SAVISQKPSRDICQRGTSLTIQCQVDSQVTMMFWYRQQPGQSLTLIATANQGSEATYESGFVIDKFPISRPNLTFSTLTVSNMSPEDSSIYLCSVLMPGYASGGYTFGSGTRLTVV.